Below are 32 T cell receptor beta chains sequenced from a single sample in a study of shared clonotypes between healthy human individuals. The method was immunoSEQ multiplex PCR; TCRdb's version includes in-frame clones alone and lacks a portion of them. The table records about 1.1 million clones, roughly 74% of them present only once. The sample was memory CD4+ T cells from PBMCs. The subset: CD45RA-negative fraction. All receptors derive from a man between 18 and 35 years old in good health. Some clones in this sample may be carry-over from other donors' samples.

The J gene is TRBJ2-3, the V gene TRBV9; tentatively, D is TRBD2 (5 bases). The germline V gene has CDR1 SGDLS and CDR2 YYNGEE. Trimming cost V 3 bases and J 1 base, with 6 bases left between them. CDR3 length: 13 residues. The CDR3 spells CASSGSGTDTQYF. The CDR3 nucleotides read TGTGCCAGCAGCGGTAGCGGCACAGATACGCAGTATTTT. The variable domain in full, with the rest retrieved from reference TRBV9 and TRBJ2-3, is DSGVTQTPKHLITATGQRVTLRCSPRSGDLSVYWYQQSLDQGLQFLIQYYNGEERAKGNILERFSAQQFPDLHSELNLSSLELGDSALYFCASSGSGTDTQYFGPGTRLTVL.

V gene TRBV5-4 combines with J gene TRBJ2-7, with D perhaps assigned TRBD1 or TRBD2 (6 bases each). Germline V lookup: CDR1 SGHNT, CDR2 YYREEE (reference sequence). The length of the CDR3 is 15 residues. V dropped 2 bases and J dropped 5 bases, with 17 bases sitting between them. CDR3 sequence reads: CASSLSAQGLHEQYF. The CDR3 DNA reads TGTGCCAGCAGCTTATCGGCACAGGGACTCCACGAGCAGTACTTC.

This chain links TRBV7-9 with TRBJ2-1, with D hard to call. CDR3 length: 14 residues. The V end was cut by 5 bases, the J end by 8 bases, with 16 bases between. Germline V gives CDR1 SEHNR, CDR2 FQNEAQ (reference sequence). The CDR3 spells CASSRSADLDEQFF. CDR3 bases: TGTGCCAGCAGCAGATCCGCGGATCTGGATGAGCAGTTCTTC.

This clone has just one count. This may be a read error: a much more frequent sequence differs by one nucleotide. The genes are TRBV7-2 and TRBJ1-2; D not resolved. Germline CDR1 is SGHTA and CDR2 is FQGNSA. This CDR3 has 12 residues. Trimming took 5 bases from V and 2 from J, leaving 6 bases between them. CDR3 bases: TGTGCCAGCAGCCGAGACAACTATGGCTACACCTTC. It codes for CASSRDNYGYTF.

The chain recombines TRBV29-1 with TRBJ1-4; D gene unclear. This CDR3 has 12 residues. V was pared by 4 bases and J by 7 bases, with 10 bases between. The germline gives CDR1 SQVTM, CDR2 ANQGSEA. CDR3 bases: TGCAGCGTTGCAGGTTGGGGTGAAAAACTGTTTTTT. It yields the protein CSVAGWGEKLFF.

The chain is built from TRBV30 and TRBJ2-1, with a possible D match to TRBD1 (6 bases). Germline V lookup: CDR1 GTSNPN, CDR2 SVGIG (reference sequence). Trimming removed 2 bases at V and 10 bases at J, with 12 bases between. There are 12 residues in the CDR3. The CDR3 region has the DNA TGTGCCTGGAGTCTCCAGGGGAGAGAGCAGTTCTTC. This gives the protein CAWSLQGREQFF.

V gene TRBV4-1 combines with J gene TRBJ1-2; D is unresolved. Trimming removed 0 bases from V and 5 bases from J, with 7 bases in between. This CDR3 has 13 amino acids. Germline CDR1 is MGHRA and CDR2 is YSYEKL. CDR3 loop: CASSQEPRYGYTF. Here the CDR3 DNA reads TGCGCCAGCAGCCAAGAACCCAGATATGGCTACACCTTC.

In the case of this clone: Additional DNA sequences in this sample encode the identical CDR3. CDR3 bases: TGTGCCAGCAGCCTCTCCGGAGGTGGCTACACCTTC. Protein: CASSLSGGGYTF. The gene calls are TRBV9 and TRBJ1-2; D is ambiguous. This CDR3 has 12 amino acids. The ends were cut back, 4 bases at V and 7 bases at J, with 11 bases in the middle. The germline CDR1 and CDR2 sequences are SGDLS and YYNGEE.

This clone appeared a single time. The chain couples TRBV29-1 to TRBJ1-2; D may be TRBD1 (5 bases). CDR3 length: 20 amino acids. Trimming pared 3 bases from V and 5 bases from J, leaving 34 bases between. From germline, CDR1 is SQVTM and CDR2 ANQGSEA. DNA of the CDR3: TGCAGCGTTGATACGCCGCCGGGGGACCCTCCAGGACGCAATTATTATGGCTACACCTTC. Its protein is CSVDTPPGDPPGRNYYGYTF.

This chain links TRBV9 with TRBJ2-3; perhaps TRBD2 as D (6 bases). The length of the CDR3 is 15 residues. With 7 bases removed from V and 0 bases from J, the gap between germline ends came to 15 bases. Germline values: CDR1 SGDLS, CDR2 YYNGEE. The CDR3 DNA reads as TGTGCCAGCGCCCCCTCCGGGACTAGCACAGATACGCAGTATTTT. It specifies CASAPSGTSTDTQYF.

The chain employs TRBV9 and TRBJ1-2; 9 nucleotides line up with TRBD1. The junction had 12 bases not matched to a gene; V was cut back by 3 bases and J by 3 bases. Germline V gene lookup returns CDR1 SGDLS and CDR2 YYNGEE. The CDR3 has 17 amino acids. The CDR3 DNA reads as TGTGCCAGCAGCGAGGGGACAGGGTGGGGACGGGACTATGGCTACACCTTC. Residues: CASSEGTGWGRDYGYTF.

The CDR3 region has the DNA TGTGCCAGCAGTTCATGGGGCGGGATCGGGACAGATACGCAGTATTTT. Residues: CASSSWGGIGTDTQYF. The chain is built from TRBV28 and TRBJ2-3, with D perhaps TRBD2 (6 bases). CDR1 is MDHEN, CDR2 SYDVKM, per germline. The CDR3 consists of 16 residues. Trimming shortened V by 4 bases and J by 3 bases, and 17 bases separated the two germline ends.

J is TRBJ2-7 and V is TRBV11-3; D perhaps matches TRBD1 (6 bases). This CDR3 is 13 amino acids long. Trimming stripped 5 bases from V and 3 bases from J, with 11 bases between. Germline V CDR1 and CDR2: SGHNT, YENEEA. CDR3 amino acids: CASSQGLDYEQYF. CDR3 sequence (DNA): TGTGCCAGCAGCCAGGGGTTGGACTACGAGCAGTACTTC.

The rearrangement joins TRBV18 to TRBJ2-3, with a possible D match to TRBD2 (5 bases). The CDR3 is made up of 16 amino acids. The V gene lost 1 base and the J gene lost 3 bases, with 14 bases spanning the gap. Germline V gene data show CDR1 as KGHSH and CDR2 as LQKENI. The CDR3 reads CASSPRLHPGTDTQYF. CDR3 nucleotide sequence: TGTGCCAGCTCACCACGACTCCACCCGGGGACAGATACGCAGTATTTT.

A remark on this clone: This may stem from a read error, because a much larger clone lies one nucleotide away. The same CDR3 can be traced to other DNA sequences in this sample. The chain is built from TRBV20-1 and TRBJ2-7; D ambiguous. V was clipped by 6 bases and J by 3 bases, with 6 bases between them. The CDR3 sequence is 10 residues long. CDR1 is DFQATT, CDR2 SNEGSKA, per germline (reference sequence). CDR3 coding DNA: TGCAGTGCGGGTGACTACGAGCAGTACTTC. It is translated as CSAGDYEQYF.

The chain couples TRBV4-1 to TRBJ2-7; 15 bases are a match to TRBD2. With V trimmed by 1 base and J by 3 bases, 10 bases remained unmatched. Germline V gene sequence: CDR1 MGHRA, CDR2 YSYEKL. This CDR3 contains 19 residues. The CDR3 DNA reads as TGCGCCAGCAGCCAAGGGCCCCGGACTAGCGGGAGGGGGTACTACGAGCAGTACTTC. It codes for CASSQGPRTSGRGYYEQYF.

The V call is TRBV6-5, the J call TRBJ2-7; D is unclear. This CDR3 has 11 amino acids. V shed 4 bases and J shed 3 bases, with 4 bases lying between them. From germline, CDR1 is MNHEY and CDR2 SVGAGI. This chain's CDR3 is CASSSNYEQYF. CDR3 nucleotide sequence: TGTGCCAGCAGTTCGAACTACGAGCAGTACTTC.

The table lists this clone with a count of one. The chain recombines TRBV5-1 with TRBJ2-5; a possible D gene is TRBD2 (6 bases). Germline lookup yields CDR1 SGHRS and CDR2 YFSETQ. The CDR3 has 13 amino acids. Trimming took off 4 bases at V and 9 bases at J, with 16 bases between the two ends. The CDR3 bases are TGCGCCAGCAGCGAAGCGGGTGGGGAGTCCCAGTACTTC. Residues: CASSEAGGESQYF.

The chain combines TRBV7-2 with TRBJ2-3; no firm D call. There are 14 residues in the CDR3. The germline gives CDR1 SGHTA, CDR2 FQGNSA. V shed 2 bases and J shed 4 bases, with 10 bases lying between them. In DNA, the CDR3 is TGTGCCAGCAGCTTACGGTCCACGGCAGATACGCAGTATTTT. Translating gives CASSLRSTADTQYF.

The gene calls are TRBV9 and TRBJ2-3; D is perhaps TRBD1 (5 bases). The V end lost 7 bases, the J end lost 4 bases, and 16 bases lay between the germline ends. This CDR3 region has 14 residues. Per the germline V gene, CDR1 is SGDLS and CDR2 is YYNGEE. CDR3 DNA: TGTGCCAGCTCCCGGGTCTGGGGCGCAGATACGCAGTATTTT. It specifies CASSRVWGADTQYF.

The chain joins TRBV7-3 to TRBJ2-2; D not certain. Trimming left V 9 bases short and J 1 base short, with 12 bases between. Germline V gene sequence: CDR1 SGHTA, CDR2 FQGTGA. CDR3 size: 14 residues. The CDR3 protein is CASGVSVNTGELFF. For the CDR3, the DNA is TGTGCCAGTGGTGTCTCTGTGAACACCGGGGAGCTGTTTTTT.

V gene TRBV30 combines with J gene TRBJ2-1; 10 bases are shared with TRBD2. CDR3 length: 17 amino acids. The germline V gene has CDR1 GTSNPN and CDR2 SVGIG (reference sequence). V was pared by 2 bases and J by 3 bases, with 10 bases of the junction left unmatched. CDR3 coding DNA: TGTGCCTGGAGTAGGGGGCCTAGCGGGAGTAACTACAATGAGCAGTTCTTC. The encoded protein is CAWSRGPSGSNYNEQFF.

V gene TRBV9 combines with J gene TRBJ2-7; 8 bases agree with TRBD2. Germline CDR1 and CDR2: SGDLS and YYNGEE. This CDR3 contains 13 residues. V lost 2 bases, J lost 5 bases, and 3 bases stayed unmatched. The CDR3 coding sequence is TGTGCCAGCAGCGTGGGACTAGGTGACGAGCAGTACTTC. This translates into CASSVGLGDEQYF.

CDR3 sequence: CASSLLDSYEQYF. CDR3 nucleotide sequence: TGCGCCAGCAGCTTGTTGGACTCCTACGAGCAGTACTTC. The chain has TRBV5-1 and TRBJ2-7, with D hard to call. Germline V gives CDR1 SGHRS, CDR2 YFSETQ. V lost 1 base, J lost 0 bases, and 5 bases lay in between. This CDR3 is 13 amino acids long.

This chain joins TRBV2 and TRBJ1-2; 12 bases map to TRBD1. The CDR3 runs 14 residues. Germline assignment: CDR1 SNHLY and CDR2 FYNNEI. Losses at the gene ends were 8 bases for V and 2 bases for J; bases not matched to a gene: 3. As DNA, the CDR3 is TGTGCCAGCGGGACAGGGGGCGAAAACTATGGCTACACCTTC. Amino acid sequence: CASGTGGENYGYTF.

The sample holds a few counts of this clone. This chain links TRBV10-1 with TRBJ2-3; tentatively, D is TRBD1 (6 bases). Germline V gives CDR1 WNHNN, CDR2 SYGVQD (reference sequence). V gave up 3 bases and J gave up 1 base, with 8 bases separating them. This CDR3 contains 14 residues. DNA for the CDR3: TGCGCCAGCAGTGAACAGGGCCGCACAGATACGCAGTATTTT. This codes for CASSEQGRTDTQYF.

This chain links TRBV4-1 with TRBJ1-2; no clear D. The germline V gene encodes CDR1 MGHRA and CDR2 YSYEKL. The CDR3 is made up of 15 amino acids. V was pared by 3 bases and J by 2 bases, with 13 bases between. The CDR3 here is CASSHFGGNNYGYTF. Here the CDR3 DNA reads TGCGCCAGCAGCCATTTCGGCGGGAACAACTATGGCTACACCTTC.

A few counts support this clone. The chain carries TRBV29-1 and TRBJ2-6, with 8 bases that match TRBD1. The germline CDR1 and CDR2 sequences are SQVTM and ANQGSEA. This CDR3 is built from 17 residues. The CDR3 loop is CAEWTGPTTSGANVLTF. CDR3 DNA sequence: TGCGCTGAGTGGACAGGGCCAACTACTTCTGGGGCCAACGTCCTGACTTTC.

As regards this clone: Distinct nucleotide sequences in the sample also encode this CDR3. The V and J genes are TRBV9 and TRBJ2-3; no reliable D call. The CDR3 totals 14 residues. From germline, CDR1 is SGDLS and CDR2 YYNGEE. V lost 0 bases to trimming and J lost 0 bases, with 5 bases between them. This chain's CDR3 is CASSVDFSTDTQYF. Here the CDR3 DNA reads TGTGCCAGCAGCGTAGATTTCAGCACAGATACGCAGTATTTT. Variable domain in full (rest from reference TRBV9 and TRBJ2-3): DSGVTQTPKHLITATGQRVTLRCSPRSGDLSVYWYQQSLDQGLQFLIQYYNGEERAKGNILERFSAQQFPDLHSELNLSSLELGDSALYFCASSVDFSTDTQYFGPGTRLTVL.

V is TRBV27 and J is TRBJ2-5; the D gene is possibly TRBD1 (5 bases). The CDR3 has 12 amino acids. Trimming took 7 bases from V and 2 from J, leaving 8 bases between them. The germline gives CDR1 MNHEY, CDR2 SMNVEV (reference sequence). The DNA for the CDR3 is TGTGCCAGCACCGACAGACAAGAGACCCAGTACTTC. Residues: CASTDRQETQYF.

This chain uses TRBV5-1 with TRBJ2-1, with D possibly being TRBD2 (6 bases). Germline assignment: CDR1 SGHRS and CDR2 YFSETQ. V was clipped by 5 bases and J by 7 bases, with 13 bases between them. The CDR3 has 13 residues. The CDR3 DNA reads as TGCGCCAGCAGGGAGGGCCTTAAGAATGAGCAGTTCTTC. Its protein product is CASREGLKNEQFF.

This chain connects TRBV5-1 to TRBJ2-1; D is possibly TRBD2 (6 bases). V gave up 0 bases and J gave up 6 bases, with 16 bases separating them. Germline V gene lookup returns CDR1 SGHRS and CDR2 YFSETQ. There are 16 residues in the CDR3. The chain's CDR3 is CASSLGPGVGFNEQFF. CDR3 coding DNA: TGCGCCAGCAGCTTGGGGCCGGGAGTAGGGTTCAATGAGCAGTTCTTC. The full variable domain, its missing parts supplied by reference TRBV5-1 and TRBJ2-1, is KAGVTQTPRYLIKTRGQQVTLSCSPISGHRSVSWYQQTPGQGLQFLFEYFSETQRNKGNFPGRFSGRQFSNSRSEMNVSTLELGDSALYLCASSLGPGVGFNEQFFGPGTRLTVL.